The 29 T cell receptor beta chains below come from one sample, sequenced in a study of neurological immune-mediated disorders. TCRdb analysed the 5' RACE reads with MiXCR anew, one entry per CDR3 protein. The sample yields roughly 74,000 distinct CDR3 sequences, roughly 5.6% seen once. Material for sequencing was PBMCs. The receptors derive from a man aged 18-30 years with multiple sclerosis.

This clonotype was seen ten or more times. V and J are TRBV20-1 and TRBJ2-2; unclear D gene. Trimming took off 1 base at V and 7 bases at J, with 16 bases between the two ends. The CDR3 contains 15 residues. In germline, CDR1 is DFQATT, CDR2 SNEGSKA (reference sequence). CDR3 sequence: CSARANGRAIGELFF. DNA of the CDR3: TGCAGTGCTAGAGCGAATGGGCGCGCGATCGGGGAGCTGTTTTTT.

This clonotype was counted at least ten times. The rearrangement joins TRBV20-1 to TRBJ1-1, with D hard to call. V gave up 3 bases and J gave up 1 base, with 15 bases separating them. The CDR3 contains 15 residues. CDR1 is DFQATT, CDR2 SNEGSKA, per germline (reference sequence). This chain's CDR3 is CSASPRGWGNTEAFF. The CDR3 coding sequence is TGCAGTGCTAGTCCACGGGGTTGGGGGAACACTGAAGCTTTCTTT.

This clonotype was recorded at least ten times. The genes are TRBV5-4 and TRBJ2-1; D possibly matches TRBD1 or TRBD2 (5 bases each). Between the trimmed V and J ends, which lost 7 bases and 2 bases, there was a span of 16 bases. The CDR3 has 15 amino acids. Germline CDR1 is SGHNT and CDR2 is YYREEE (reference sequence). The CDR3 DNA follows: TGTGCCAGCCAGAACCGGGACCGCCCCTACAATGAGCAGTTCTTC. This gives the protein CASQNRDRPYNEQFF.

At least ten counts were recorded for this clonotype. CDR3 sequence (DNA): TGTGCCAGCAGCTTAGCGGACTACAATGAGCAGTTCTTC. This translates into CASSLADYNEQFF. The chain joins TRBV7-8 to TRBJ2-1; no reliable D call. Germline lookup yields CDR1 SGHVS and CDR2 FQNEAQ. The CDR3 has 13 residues. V was trimmed by 0 bases and J by 3 bases, leaving 3 bases between them.

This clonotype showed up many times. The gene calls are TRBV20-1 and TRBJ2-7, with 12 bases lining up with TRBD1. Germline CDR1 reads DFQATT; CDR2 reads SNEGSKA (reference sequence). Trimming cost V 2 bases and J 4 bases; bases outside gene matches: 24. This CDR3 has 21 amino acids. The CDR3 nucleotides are TGCAGTGCTAGACGGCTAACGTCATACGGGGGGACAGGGGGCCTCAATTACGAGCAGTACTTC. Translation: CSARRLTSYGGTGGLNYEQYF.

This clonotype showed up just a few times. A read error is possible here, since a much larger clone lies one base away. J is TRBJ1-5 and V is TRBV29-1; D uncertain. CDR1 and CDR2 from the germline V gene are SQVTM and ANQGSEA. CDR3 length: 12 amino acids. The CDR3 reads CSFREHNQPQHF. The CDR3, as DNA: TGCAGTTTCCGGGAACACAATCAGCCCCAGCATTTT.

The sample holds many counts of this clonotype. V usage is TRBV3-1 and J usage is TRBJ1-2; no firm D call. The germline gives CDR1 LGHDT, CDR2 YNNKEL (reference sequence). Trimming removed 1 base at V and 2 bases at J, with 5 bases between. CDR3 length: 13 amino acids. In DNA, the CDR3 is TGTGCCAGCAGCCAAGCCAGAAACTATGGCTACACCTTC. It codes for CASSQARNYGYTF.

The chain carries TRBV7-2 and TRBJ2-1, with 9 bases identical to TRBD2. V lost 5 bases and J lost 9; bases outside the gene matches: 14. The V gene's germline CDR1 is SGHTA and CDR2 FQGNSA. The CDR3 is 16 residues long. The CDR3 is CASSQNPGLAFVEQFF. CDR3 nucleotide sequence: TGTGCCAGCAGCCAAAATCCGGGACTAGCATTCGTTGAGCAGTTCTTC.

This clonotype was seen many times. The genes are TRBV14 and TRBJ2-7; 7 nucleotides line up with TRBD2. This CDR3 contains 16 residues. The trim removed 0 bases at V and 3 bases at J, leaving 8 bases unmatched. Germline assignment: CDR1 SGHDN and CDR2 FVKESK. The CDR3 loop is CASSQDSSRTSYEQYF. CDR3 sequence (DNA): TGTGCCAGCAGCCAAGATTCTTCGCGGACTAGCTACGAGCAGTACTTC. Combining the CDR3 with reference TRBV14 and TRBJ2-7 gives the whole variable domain EAGVTQFPSHSVIEKGQTVTLRCDPISGHDNLYWYRRVMGKEIKFLLHFVKESKQDESGMPNNRFLAERTGGTYSTLKVQPAELEDSGVYFCASSQDSSRTSYEQYFGPGTRLTVT.

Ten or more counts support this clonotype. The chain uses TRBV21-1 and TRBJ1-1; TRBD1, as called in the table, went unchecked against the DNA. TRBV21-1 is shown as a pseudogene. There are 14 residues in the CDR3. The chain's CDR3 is CASSTQTGNTEAFF. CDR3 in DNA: TGTGCCAGCAGCACCCAGACAGGGAACACTGAAGCTTTCTTT.

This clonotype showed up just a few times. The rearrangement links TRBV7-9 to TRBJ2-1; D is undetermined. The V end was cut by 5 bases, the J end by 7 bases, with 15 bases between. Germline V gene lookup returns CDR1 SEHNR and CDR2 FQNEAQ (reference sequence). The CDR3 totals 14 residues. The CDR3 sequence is CASSPGKGVNEQFF. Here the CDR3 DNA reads TGTGCCAGCAGCCCCGGCAAGGGCGTGAATGAGCAGTTCTTC.

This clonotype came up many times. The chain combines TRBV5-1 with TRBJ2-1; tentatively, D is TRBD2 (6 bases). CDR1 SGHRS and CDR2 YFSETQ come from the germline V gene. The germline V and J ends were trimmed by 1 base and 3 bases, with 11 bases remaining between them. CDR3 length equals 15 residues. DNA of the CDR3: TGCGCCAGCAGCTTGTACGGGGAGGACTACAATGAGCAGTTCTTC. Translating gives CASSLYGEDYNEQFF.

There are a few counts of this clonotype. CDR3 DNA sequence: TGTGCCAGCAGCGAACGGACAGGGGGTAGGGATGAGCAGTTCTTC. This translates into CASSERTGGRDEQFF. The chain couples TRBV9 to TRBJ2-1; the match to TRBD1 covers 10 bases. There are 15 residues in the CDR3. V was clipped by 3 bases and J by 8 bases; unmatched bases: 8. Germline CDR1 reads SGDLS; CDR2 reads YYNGEE.

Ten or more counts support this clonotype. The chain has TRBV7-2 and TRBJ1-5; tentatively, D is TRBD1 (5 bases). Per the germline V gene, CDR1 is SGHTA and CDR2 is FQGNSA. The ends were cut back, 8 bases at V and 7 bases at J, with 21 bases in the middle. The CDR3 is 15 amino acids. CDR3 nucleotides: TGTGCCAGCGCTTCCGACGTCGGGGCGGGACAGCCCCAGCATTTT. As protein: CASASDVGAGQPQHF.

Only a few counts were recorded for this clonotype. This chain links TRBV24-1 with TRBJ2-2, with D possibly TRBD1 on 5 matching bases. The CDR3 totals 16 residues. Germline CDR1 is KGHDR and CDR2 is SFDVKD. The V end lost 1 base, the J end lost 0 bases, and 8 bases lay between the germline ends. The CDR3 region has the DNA TGTGCCACCAGTGATTTTGCCAGGGCGAACACCGGGGAGCTGTTTTTT. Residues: CATSDFARANTGELFF.

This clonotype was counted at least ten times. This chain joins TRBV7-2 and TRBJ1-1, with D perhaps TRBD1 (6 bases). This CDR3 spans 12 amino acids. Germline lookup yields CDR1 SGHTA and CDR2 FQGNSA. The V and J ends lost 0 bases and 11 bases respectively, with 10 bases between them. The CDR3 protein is CASSLAAGAAFF. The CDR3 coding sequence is TGTGCCAGCAGCTTAGCTGCAGGGGCGGCTTTCTTT.

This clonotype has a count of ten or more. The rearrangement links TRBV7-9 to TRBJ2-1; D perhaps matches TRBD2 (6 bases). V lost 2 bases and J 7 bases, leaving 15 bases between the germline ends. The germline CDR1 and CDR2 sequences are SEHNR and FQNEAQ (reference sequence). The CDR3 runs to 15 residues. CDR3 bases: TGTGCCAGCAGCTTAACGGCCATTGGGGGGAATGAGCAGTTCTTC. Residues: CASSLTAIGGNEQFF.

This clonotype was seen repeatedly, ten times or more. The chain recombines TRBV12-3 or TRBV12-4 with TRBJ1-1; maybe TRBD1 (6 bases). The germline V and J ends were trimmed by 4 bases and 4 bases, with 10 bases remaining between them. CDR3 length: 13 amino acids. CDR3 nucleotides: TGTGCCAGCAGTTCAGGGGTGGGCACTGAAGCTTTCTTT. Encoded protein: CASSSGVGTEAFF.

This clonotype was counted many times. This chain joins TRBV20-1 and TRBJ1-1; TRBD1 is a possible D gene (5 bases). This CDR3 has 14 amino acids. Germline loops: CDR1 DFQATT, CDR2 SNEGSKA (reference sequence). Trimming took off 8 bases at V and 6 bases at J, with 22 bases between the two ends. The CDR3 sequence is CSSNSPRVRAEAFF. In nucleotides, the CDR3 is TGCAGTTCAAACTCTCCCAGGGTAAGGGCTGAAGCTTTCTTT.

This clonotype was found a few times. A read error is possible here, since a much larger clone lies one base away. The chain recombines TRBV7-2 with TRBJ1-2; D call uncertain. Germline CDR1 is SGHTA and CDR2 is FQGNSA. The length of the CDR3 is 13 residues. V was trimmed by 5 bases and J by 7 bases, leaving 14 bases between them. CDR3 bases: TGTGCCAGCAGCCCCACCGAAGTAGCTGGCTACACCTTC. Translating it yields CASSPTEVAGYTF.

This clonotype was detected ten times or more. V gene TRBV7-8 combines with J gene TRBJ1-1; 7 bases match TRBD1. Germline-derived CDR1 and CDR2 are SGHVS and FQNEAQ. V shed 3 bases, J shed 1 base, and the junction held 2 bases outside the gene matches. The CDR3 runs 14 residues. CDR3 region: CASSFRGANTEAFF. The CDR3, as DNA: TGTGCCAGCAGCTTCAGGGGGGCGAACACTGAAGCTTTCTTT.

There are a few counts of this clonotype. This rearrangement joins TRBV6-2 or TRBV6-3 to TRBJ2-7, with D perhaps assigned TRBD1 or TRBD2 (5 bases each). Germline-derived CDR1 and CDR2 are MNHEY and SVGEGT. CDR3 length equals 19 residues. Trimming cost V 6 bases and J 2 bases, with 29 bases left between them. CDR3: CASRGIPGRTENPAYEQYF. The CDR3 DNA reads TGTGCCAGCAGGGGAATTCCGGGACGCACGGAAAACCCCGCCTACGAGCAGTACTTC.

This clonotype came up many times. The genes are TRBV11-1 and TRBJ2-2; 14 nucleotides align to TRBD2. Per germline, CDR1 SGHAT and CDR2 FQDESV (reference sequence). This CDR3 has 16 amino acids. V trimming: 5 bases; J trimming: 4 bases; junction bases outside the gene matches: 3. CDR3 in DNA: TGTGCCAGCAGCCCGGGACTAGCGGGAGTCACCGGGGAGCTGTTTTTT. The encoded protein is CASSPGLAGVTGELFF. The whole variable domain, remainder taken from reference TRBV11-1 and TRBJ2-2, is EAEVAQSPRYKITEKSQAVAFWCDPISGHATLYWYRQILGQGPELLVQFQDESVVDDSQLPKDRFSAERLKGVDSTLKIQPAELGDSAMYLCASSPGLAGVTGELFFGEGSRLTVL.

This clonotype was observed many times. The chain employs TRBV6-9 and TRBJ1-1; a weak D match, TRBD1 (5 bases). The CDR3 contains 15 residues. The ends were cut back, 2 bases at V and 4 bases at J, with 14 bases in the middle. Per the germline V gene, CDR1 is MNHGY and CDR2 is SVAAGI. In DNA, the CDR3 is TGTGCCAGCAGTTATGAAGGCCGGGGGGGCACTGAAGCTTTCTTT. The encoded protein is CASSYEGRGGTEAFF.

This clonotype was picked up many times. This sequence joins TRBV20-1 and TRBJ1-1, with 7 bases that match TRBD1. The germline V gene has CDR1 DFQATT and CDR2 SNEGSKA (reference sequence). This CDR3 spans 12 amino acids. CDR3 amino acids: CSAGGQNTEAFF. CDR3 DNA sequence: TGCAGCGCAGGGGGACAGAACACTGAAGCTTTCTTT.

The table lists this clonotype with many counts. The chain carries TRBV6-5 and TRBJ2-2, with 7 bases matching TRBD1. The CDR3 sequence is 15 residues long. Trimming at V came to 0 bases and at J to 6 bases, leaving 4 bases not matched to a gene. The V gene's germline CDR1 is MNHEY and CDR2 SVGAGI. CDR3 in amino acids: CASSYSTRGPGELFF. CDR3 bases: TGTGCCAGCAGTTACTCGACAAGGGGGCCCGGGGAGCTGTTTTTT.

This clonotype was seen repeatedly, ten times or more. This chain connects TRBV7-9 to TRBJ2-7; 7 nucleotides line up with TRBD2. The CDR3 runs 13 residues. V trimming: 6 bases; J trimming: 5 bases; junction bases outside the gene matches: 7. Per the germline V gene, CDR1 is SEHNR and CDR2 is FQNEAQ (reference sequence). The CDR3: CASSPSGKDEQYF. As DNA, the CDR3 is TGTGCCAGCAGTCCGAGCGGGAAAGACGAGCAGTACTTC. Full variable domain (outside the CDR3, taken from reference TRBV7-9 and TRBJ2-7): DTGVSQNPRHKITKRGQNVTFRCDPISEHNRLYWYRQTLGQGPEFLTYFQNEAQLEKSRLLSDRFSAERPKGSFSTLEIQRTEQGDSAMYLCASSPSGKDEQYFGPGTRLTVT.

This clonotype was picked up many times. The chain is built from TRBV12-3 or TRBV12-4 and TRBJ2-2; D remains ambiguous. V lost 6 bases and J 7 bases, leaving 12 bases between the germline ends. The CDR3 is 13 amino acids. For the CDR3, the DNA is TGTGCCAGCAGGACTGGTCCTCTCGGGGAGCTGTTTTTT. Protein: CASRTGPLGELFF.

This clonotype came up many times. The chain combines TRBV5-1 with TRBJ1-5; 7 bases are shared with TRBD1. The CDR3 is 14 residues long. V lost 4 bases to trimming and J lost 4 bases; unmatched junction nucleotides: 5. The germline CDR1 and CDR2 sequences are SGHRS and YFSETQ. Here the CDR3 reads CASSLTGDNQPQHF. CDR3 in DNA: TGCGCCAGCAGCCTAACAGGGGATAATCAGCCCCAGCATTTT.